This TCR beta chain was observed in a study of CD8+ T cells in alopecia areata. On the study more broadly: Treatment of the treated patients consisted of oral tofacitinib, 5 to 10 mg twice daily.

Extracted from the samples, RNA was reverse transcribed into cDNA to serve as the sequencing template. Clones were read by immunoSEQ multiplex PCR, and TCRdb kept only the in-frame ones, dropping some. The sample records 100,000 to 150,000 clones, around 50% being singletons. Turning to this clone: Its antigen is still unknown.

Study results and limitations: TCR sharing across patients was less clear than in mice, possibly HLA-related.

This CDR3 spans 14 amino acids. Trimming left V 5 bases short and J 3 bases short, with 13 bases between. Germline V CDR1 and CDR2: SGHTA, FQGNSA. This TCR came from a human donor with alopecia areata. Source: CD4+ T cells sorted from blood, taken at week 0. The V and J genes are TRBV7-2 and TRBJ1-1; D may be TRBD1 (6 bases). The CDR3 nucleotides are TGTGCCAGCAGCACACAGGGTCGGGACACTGAAGCTTTCTTT. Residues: CASSTQGRDTEAFF.